The entry below describes one T cell receptor (beta chain). No antigen is known for it. Within one base of it there is no much larger clone, and no base qualities were kept. These data originate in a study of CD8 T cells in Susac syndrome (dated by TCRdb to between 2017 and 2020). Notes on the research overall: Among the Susac syndrome patients who were sequenced, clinically active disease was present in six and clinical remission was observed in fewer than 10. At blood withdrawal, Susac syndrome patients were either therapy-naive, taking corticosteroids (in some cases with IVIg as well), or taking IVIg alone. Repertoire sequencing was used to test whether CD8+ T cell activation and differentiation in Susac syndrome was antigen driven. Clonality of the CD8+ T cell repertoire was compared between about a dozen healthy donors, about 14 Susac syndrome patients and approximately 16 multiple sclerosis patients.

RNA was extracted with the RNeasy kit and 0.5 to 1 ug was reverse transcribed using random hexamers. The immunoSEQ multiplex PCR assay, which covers 54 Vbeta and 13 Jbeta segments, was used to amplify TCR beta CDR3 regions. Bias from PCR amplification was corrected by using a synthetic template baseline for primer optimization and for computational correction. The original methods were these. Reads were annotated to V, D and J genes per IMGT and analyzed with immunoSEQ Analyzer, keeping only productive sequences. Clonality was calculated as one minus the Shannon entropy normalized by log2 of the number of productive unique sequences. Public and private clones were assessed among the 100 most prevalent clones of each patient and control. Susac-specific clones were defined as absent from healthy and MS cohorts, over a thousand published viral clones and other ImmuneACCESS disease sequences. TCRdb reprocessing: public reads trimmed at Q25 with fastp, clones called with MiXCR, in-frame beta chains kept. CDR3 protein sequences are deduplicated, and each keeps its most common genes and DNA. TCRdb, rather than the study authors, made the V and J calls. Counted in this sample were more than 80,000 distinct CDR3 sequences; roughly 95% of them appeared once. Around 0.4% of the sample lies in the top ten.

Peripheral blood CD8+ and CD4+ T cells from healthy donors, Susac syndrome patients and multiple sclerosis patients were profiled using high-throughput TCR beta sequencing. The Susac syndrome patients fulfilled recently defined diagnostic criteria for definite or probable disease. Bulk CD8+ and CD4+ T cells were purified magnetically by negative isolation, whereas CD8+ TEMRA cells were enriched by FACS. Blood was collected in EDTA tubes and processed within 24 hours, with PBMCs isolated through density gradient centrifugation. PBMCs intended for TCR sequencing were cryopreserved in liquid nitrogen and were subsequently thawed in a 37 degrees C water bath. The sorted or isolated CD4+, CD8+ and CD8+ TEMRA cells reached a purity of at least 90%. Results the study describes overall, beyond this receptor: The TCR sequencing and HLA analysis was acknowledged to have included a relatively small number of individuals. Roughly 15 and five Susac-specific public clones were found in the total CD8+ and CD8+ TEMRA repertoires, respectively. Susac syndrome CD8+ repertoires showed clonal expansion, highest in CD8+ TEMRA cells and greater in clinically active than remitting patients.

Taken from cysteine to phenylalanine, the CDR3 has 14 residues. Only the CDR3 portion is preserved as DNA: 42 bases, with reading frame beginning at the first base. CDR1 and CDR2 are read off the germline V gene (reference sequence) as DFQATT and SNEGSKA. V is cut by 0 bases and J by 4 bases, and the space between the germline ends is 12 bases. The rearranged chain carries TRBV20-1 and TRBJ1-2; no D gene can be assigned with confidence. The specimen sequenced was CD8+ T cells from PBMCs. This receptor was taken from a human donor with Susac syndrome. The CDR3 region: CSARDGRQVYGYTF. The nucleotide sequence is TGCAGTGCTAGAGATGGAAGGCAGGTCTATGGCTACACCTTC.